The 2 T cell receptor beta chains listed next were all sequenced from one sample in a study of shared clonotypes between healthy human individuals. Measured with immunoSEQ multiplex PCR; TCRdb has only the in-frame clones, and not every one. Among roughly 1,600,000 clones listed, about 98.5% were seen once. Input material: naive CD4+ T cells sorted from blood. The subset is: CD45RA+ positively selected. The receptor set was obtained from a young man in good health.

The chain uses TRBV27 and TRBJ1-4, with 7 nucleotides matching TRBD1. The CDR3 contains 17 residues. V was pared by 4 bases and J by 3 bases, with 11 bases of the junction left unmatched. Germline loops: CDR1 MNHEY, CDR2 SMNVEV (reference sequence). CDR3 protein: CASSSFKGANSNEKLFF. The CDR3 DNA follows: TGTGCCAGCAGTTCCTTTAAGGGGGCAAATTCTAATGAAAAACTGTTTTTT.

This clone was counted once. J is TRBJ1-5 and V is TRBV27; no clear D gene. The CDR3 runs 15 residues. V lost 2 bases to trimming and J lost 1 base, with 9 bases between them. Per the germline V gene, CDR1 is MNHEY and CDR2 is SMNVEV (reference sequence). As DNA, the CDR3 is TGTGCCAGCAGTTTAATGAGGGAGAGCAATCAGCCCCAGCATTTT. It translates to CASSLMRESNQPQHF.